This T cell receptor beta chain was identified in a study of CD8+ T cells in alopecia areata. Findings and caveats of the study: TCRs were shared less clearly across patients than in mice, possibly for HLA-related reasons.

RNA extraction and reverse transcription yielded cDNA as sequencing template. Profiled with immunoSEQ multiplex PCR; TCRdb holds only in-frame clones, not every one. The sample consists of around 250,000 clones, about 68% of them appearing once. Trimming pared 5 bases from V and 2 bases from J, leaving 9 bases between. Germline V gives CDR1 SGHDN, CDR2 FVKESK. The CDR3 loop spans 13 amino acids. With respect to this clone: Its target is unknown.

V usage is TRBV14 and J usage is TRBJ2-5; D unresolved. The source of this sequence is a human donor with alopecia areata. This specimen was CD4+ T cells sorted from blood, taken at week 0. CDR3 in DNA: TGTGCCAGCAGCTCCCTAGGGCAAGAGACCCAGTACTTC. This codes for CASSSLGQETQYF.